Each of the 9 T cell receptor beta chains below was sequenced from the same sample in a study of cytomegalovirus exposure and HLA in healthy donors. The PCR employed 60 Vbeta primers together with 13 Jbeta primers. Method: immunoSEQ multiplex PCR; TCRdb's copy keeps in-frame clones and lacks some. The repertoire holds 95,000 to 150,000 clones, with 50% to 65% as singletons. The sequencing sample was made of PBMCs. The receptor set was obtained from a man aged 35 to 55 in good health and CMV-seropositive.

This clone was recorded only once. CDR3 bases: TGTGCCAGCAGCCCCGGGAGCGGGGCCACCGGGGAGCTGTTTTTT. This sequence encodes CASSPGSGATGELFF. The chain has TRBV6-1 and TRBJ2-2, with 7 bases that match TRBD2. The germline gives CDR1 MNHNS, CDR2 SASEGT. Losses at the gene ends were 6 bases for V and 4 bases for J; bases not matched to a gene: 8. The length of the CDR3 is 15 residues.

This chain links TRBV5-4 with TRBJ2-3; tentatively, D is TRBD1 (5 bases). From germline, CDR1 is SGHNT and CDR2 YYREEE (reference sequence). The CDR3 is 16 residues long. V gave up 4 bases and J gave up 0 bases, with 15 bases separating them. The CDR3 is CASSALGRLSTDTQYF. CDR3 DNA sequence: TGTGCCAGCAGCGCGTTGGGGCGGCTTAGCACAGATACGCAGTATTTT.

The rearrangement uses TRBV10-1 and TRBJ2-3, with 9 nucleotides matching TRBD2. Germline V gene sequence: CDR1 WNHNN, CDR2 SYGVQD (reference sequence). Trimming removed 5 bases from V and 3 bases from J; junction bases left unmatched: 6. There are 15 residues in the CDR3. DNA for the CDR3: TGCGCCAGCAGTTATAGCGCGGGGGGGACAGATACGCAGTATTTT. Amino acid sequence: CASSYSAGGTDTQYF.

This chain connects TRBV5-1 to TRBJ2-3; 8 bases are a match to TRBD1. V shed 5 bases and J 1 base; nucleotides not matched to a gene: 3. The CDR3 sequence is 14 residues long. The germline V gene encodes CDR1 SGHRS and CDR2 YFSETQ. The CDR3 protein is CASSQGAGTDTQYF. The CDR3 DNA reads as TGCGCCAGCAGTCAGGGGGCTGGCACAGATACGCAGTATTTT.

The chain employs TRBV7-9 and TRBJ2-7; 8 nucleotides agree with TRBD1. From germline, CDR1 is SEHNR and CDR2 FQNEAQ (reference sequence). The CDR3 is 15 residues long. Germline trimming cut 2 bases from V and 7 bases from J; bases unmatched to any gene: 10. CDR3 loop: CASSLRGAGGGEQYF. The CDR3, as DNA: TGTGCCAGCAGCTTAAGGGGGGCAGGGGGCGGTGAGCAGTACTTC.

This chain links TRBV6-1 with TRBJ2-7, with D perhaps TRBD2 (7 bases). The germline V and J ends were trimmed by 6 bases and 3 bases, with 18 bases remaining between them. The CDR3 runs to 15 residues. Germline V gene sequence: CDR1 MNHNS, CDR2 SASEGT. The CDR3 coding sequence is TGTGCCAGCAGAGGGGGGGAAAGGGGCTACTACGAGCAGTACTTC. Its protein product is CASRGGERGYYEQYF.

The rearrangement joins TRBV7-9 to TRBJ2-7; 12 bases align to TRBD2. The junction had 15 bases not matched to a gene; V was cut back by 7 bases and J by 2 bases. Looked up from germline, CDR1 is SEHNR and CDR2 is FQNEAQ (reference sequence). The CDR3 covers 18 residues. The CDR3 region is CASTGPLAGGPYAYEQYF. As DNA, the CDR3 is TGTGCCAGCACCGGTCCACTAGCGGGGGGCCCGTATGCCTACGAGCAGTACTTC.

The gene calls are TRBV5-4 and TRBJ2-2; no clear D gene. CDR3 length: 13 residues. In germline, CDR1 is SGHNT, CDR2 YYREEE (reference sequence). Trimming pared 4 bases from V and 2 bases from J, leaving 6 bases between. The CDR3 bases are TGTGCCAGCAGCGGCCCTAACACCGGGGAGCTGTTTTTT. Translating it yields CASSGPNTGELFF.

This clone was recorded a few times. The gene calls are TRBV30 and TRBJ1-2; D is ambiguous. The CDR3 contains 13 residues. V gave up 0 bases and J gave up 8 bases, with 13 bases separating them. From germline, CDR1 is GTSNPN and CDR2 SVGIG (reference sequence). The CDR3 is CAWSVWFGFGYTF. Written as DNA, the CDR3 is TGTGCCTGGAGTGTATGGTTCGGGTTCGGCTACACCTTC.